This is a list of T cell receptor beta chains from one sample in a study of Ad26.COV2.S vaccination and SARS-CoV-2 variants. TCRdb keeps only in-frame clones here, not all; method: immunoSEQ multiplex PCR. The repertoire holds fewer than 500,000 clones, with 90% as singletons. The specimen comprised peripheral blood, sampled in a trial of Ad26.COV2.S vaccine versus placebo. The receptor set was obtained from a person aged 18-60 years who received the Ad26.COV2.S COVID-19 vaccine or a placebo. Each CDR3 is given with its conserved first and last residue. Each record gives: clone size, J gene, D gene, V gene, CDR3 protein. A D gene is named only where the DNA matches it firmly. Only part of the rows carry a size: once, few, many, or a class if the clone is expanded.

>NA|TRBJ2-3|TRBD2|TRBV19
CASSARGRAITWDTQYF
>NA|TRBJ2-7|NA|TRBV7-8
CASMGGVWGSYEQYF
>NA|TRBJ2-1|TRBD2|TRBV19
CASTPIAGGSYNEQFF
>NA|TRBJ1-5|TRBD1|TRBV14
CASSHRDREKCVVNQPQHF
>NA|TRBJ1-6|TRBD1|TRBV7-9
CASSHTTGRISPLHF
>few|TRBJ2-7|NA|TRBV27
CASRSYGEQYF
>NA|TRBJ2-5|NA|TRBV5-1
CASSQTQYF
>NA|TRBJ1-1|NA|TRBV27
CASSRTVNTEAFF
>few|TRBJ2-5|NA|TRBV28
CASSLFLRRKGETQYF
>NA|TRBJ1-2|NA|TRBV2
CASSDQGNYGYTF
>NA|TRBJ2-7|NA|TRBV19
CATRRGLYEQYF
>NA|TRBJ1-1|NA|TRBV10-3
CAISERRGVPEAFF
>once|TRBJ2-1|NA|TRBV12-3/TRBV12-4
CASRRNPGEQFF
>NA|TRBJ2-6|NA|TRBV6-5
CASSYSGRANVLTF
>NA|TRBJ2-1|NA|TRBV12-5
CASGLVPGHNEQFF
>NA|TRBJ1-1|NA|TRBV6-6
CASSRSGDTEAFF
>NA|TRBJ2-1|NA|TRBV5-1
CASSSDSYNEQFF
>NA|TRBJ2-7|NA|TRBV13
CASSHSYEQYF
>NA|TRBJ1-4|NA|TRBV28
CASSLRAGGYEKLFF
>NA|TRBJ2-1|TRBD2|TRBV27
CASSHQLGLAGNEQFF
>NA|TRBJ1-5|NA|TRBV2
CASSAGAPSNQPQHF
>NA|TRBJ1-3|NA|TRBV19
CASSKVTSSGNTIYF
>NA|TRBJ1-5|TRBD1|TRBV18
CASSPRDSQPQHF
>NA|TRBJ2-6|TRBD1|TRBV24-1
CATSDGGHRGSSGANVLTF
>NA|TRBJ2-3|TRBD2|TRBV5-6
CASSPGTSGTTDTQYF
>NA|TRBJ2-7|NA|TRBV30
CAWSVNRLEQYF
>few|TRBJ2-3|NA|TRBV7-2
CASRTPVADTQYF
>NA|TRBJ1-5|NA|TRBV7-2
CASSFQPNQPQHF
>NA|TRBJ1-1|NA|TRBV28
CASSPGYTEAFF
>NA|TRBJ1-4|NA|TRBV2
CASSEAAGAIGEKLFF
>NA|TRBJ2-1|NA|TRBV4-1
CASSQVGLPRDEQFF
>NA|TRBJ2-4|TRBD1|TRBV27
CASSSLTGGAAKNIQYF
>NA|TRBJ2-5|NA|TRBV5-1
CASSLAGAGAPVGEETQYF
>NA|TRBJ2-3|TRBD1|TRBV9
CASSIRGPPDTQYF
>NA|TRBJ1-2|NA|TRBV11-1
CASSHWDSRGYTF
>NA|TRBJ2-2|TRBD1|TRBV5-1
CASRRTGGEGGELFF
>NA|TRBJ2-7|TRBD1|TRBV5-4
CASSSDRGGPNEQYF
>NA|TRBJ2-3|NA|TRBV5-1
CASSPAVGAADTQYF
>NA|TRBJ2-4|NA|TRBV28
CASSWVKTKNIQYF
>few|TRBJ1-2|TRBD1|TRBV2
CASRANRGIYGYTF
>NA|TRBJ2-7|NA|TRBV2
CASSWDHTYEQYF
>NA|TRBJ1-2|NA|TRBV7-8
CASSPRERGYTF
>NA|TRBJ2-7|TRBD1|TRBV7-2
CASSPGTGYEQYF
>NA|TRBJ2-3|NA|TRBV9
CASSVGTPDTQYF
>NA|TRBJ2-1|NA|TRBV27
CASSSRTSEQFF
>NA|TRBJ2-5|NA|TRBV2
CASSPSITQYF
>many|TRBJ1-4|TRBD1|TRBV11-2
CASRPTGSFGEKLFF
>NA|TRBJ2-2|TRBD1|TRBV19
CASSISTTGGADTGELFF
>NA|TRBJ2-3|NA|TRBV25-1
CASSAPSPGADTQYF
>NA|TRBJ1-6|NA|TRBV7-2
CASSSWSINSPLHF
>once|TRBJ2-7|TRBD1|TRBV25-1
CASGQGTYEQYF
>NA|TRBJ2-5|NA|TRBV18
CASSLLTGAGETQYF
>once|TRBJ2-1|NA|TRBV30
CAWISRNNEQFF